A selection of T cell receptor beta chains follows, all from one sample in a study of cytomegalovirus exposure and HLA in healthy donors. The protocol was immunoSEQ multiplex PCR, while the TCRdb copy is restricted to in-frame clones and leaves out a portion. The repertoire consists of about 94,000 clones, with around 84% occurring once and the leading ten covering around a tenth. The sequenced sample was PBMCs. These receptors were taken from a human donor in good health. The CDR3 runs from the conserved cysteine through the conserved F or W. D genes are given only for firm matches. A clone size is listed for some rows: how often the clone was seen (once, few, many), or a class if it is expanded.

V gene: TRBV30; D gene: NA; clone size: NA; CDR3 length: 11; J gene: TRBJ1-2; CDR3 protein: CAWTDNYGYTF; CDR3 DNA: TGTGCCTGGACAGATAACTATGGCTACACCTTC
V gene: TRBV11-2; D gene: NA; clone size: NA; CDR3 length: 16; J gene: TRBJ1-5; CDR3 protein: CASSPGLALLNQPQHF; CDR3 DNA: TGTGCCAGCAGCCCTGGACTGGCGCTGTTAAATCAGCCCCAGCATTTT
V gene: TRBV19; D gene: TRBD1; clone size: few; CDR3 length: 14; J gene: TRBJ2-7; CDR3 protein: CASRQGAFPYEQYF; CDR3 DNA: TGTGCCAGCAGGCAGGGGGCTTTCCCCTACGAGCAGTACTTC
V gene: TRBV18; D gene: TRBD2; clone size: NA; CDR3 length: 16; J gene: TRBJ2-3; CDR3 protein: CASSPPSGGLTDTQYF; CDR3 DNA: TGTGCCAGCTCACCACCTAGCGGGGGGCTAACAGATACGCAGTATTTT
V gene: TRBV28; D gene: NA; clone size: NA; CDR3 length: 14; J gene: TRBJ2-5; CDR3 protein: CASSFQGRGETQYF; CDR3 DNA: TGTGCCAGCAGTTTTCAGGGTAGGGGTGAGACCCAGTACTTC
V gene: TRBV2; D gene: TRBD1; clone size: NA; CDR3 length: 13; J gene: TRBJ2-5; CDR3 protein: CASSDRGRETQYF; CDR3 DNA: TGTGCCAGCAGTGACAGGGGGCGAGAGACCCAGTACTTC
V gene: TRBV18; D gene: TRBD1; clone size: NA; CDR3 length: 17; J gene: TRBJ2-7; CDR3 protein: CASSPPGHGTGRDEQYF; CDR3 DNA: TGTGCCAGCTCACCACCGGGACACGGGACAGGGAGGGACGAGCAGTACTTC
V gene: TRBV11-2; D gene: TRBD2; clone size: once; CDR3 length: 14; J gene: TRBJ2-7; CDR3 protein: CASSLGTSSYEQYF; CDR3 DNA: TGTGCCAGCAGCTTAGGGACTAGCTCCTACGAGCAGTACTTC
V gene: TRBV28; D gene: TRBD2; clone size: NA; CDR3 length: 15; J gene: TRBJ2-1; CDR3 protein: CASSLRAGVTDEQFF; CDR3 DNA: TGTGCCAGCAGCCTCCGTGCGGGAGTGACGGATGAGCAGTTCTTC
V gene: TRBV7-3; D gene: NA; clone size: NA; CDR3 length: 15; J gene: TRBJ2-6; CDR3 protein: CASSQRVSGANVLTF; CDR3 DNA: TGTGCCAGCAGTCAACGGGTCTCTGGGGCCAACGTCCTGACTTTC
V gene: TRBV7-3; D gene: TRBD1; clone size: NA; CDR3 length: 12; J gene: TRBJ1-1; CDR3 protein: CASSAGTGEAFF; CDR3 DNA: TGTGCCAGCAGCGCCGGGACAGGGGAAGCTTTCTTT
V gene: TRBV7-2; D gene: TRBD1; clone size: NA; CDR3 length: 17; J gene: TRBJ2-5; CDR3 protein: CASSSRGTGGRSETQYF; CDR3 DNA: TGTGCCAGCAGCTCGAGGGGTACAGGGGGCCGTTCCGAGACCCAGTACTTC
V gene: TRBV6-6; D gene: TRBD2; clone size: NA; CDR3 length: 13; J gene: TRBJ2-7; CDR3 protein: CASSSVGRDEQYF; CDR3 DNA: TGTGCCAGCAGTTCGGTGGGGAGGGACGAGCAGTACTTC
V gene: TRBV5-1; D gene: NA; clone size: NA; CDR3 length: 14; J gene: TRBJ2-7; CDR3 protein: CASSLGPSSYEQYF; CDR3 DNA: TGCGCCAGCAGCTTGGGCCCTAGCTCCTACGAGCAGTACTTC
V gene: TRBV19; D gene: TRBD2; clone size: NA; CDR3 length: 17; J gene: TRBJ2-1; CDR3 protein: CASSIPGLAGGRVEQFF; CDR3 DNA: TGTGCCAGTAGTATACCCGGACTAGCGGGGGGGCGTGTTGAGCAGTTCTTC
V gene: TRBV27; D gene: NA; clone size: NA; CDR3 length: 14; J gene: TRBJ2-7; CDR3 protein: CASSYRSAGPEQYF; CDR3 DNA: TGTGCCAGCAGTTATCGAAGCGCGGGCCCCGAGCAGTACTTC
V gene: TRBV7-2; D gene: TRBD2; clone size: NA; CDR3 length: 15; J gene: TRBJ2-7; CDR3 protein: CAGSLGLAGAYEQYF; CDR3 DNA: TGTGCCGGCAGCTTAGGACTAGCGGGGGCCTACGAGCAGTACTTC
V gene: TRBV6-5; D gene: TRBD1; clone size: NA; CDR3 length: 16; J gene: TRBJ1-2; CDR3 protein: CASSWDRGLGERGYTF; CDR3 DNA: TGTGCCAGCAGTTGGGACAGGGGGCTAGGTGAACGTGGCTACACCTTC
V gene: TRBV7-2; D gene: TRBD1; clone size: NA; CDR3 length: 16; J gene: TRBJ2-7; CDR3 protein: CASSYIIRDRAYEQYF; CDR3 DNA: TGTGCCAGCAGCTACATAATCCGGGACAGGGCCTACGAGCAGTACTTC
V gene: TRBV14; D gene: NA; clone size: once; CDR3 length: 15; J gene: TRBJ2-7; CDR3 protein: CASSQEQGGTYEQYF; CDR3 DNA: TGTGCCAGCAGCCAAGAGCAGGGGGGCACCTACGAGCAGTACTTC
V gene: TRBV4-3; D gene: TRBD1; clone size: few; CDR3 length: 14; J gene: TRBJ1-1; CDR3 protein: CASSRTGMNTEAFF; CDR3 DNA: TGCGCCAGCAGCCGGACAGGGATGAACACTGAAGCTTTCTTT
V gene: TRBV28; D gene: NA; clone size: NA; CDR3 length: 15; J gene: TRBJ1-5; CDR3 protein: CASSRPGGGNQPQHF; CDR3 DNA: TGTGCCAGCAGCAGGCCGGGGGGAGGCAATCAGCCCCAGCATTTT
V gene: TRBV28; D gene: NA; clone size: NA; CDR3 length: 13; J gene: TRBJ1-2; CDR3 protein: CASSLLRQYGYTF; CDR3 DNA: TGTGCCAGCAGTTTATTACGACAGTATGGCTACACCTTC
V gene: TRBV5-1; D gene: TRBD1; clone size: NA; CDR3 length: 15; J gene: TRBJ2-3; CDR3 protein: CASSGRRQGADTQYF; CDR3 DNA: TGCGCCAGCAGCGGGCGCAGACAGGGGGCAGATACGCAGTATTTT
V gene: TRBV11-2; D gene: NA; clone size: NA; CDR3 length: 13; J gene: TRBJ1-2; CDR3 protein: CASSFLDNYGYTF; CDR3 DNA: TGTGCCAGCAGCTTCTTAGATAACTATGGCTACACCTTC
V gene: TRBV18; D gene: NA; clone size: NA; CDR3 length: 18; J gene: TRBJ2-6; CDR3 protein: CASSSRKISLPGANVLTF; CDR3 DNA: TGTGCCAGCTCATCGCGGAAGATCTCCCTCCCTGGGGCCAACGTCCTGACTTTC
V gene: TRBV19; D gene: TRBD1; clone size: NA; CDR3 length: 15; J gene: TRBJ1-5; CDR3 protein: CASRVQGVGVQPQHF; CDR3 DNA: TGTGCCAGTAGGGTACAGGGGGTCGGAGTTCAGCCCCAGCATTTT
V gene: TRBV25-1; D gene: NA; clone size: NA; CDR3 length: 14; J gene: TRBJ1-4; CDR3 protein: CASTRNTANEKLFF; CDR3 DNA: TGTGCCAGCACGAGGAACACCGCTAATGAAAAACTGTTTTTT
V gene: TRBV4-1; D gene: NA; clone size: NA; CDR3 length: 13; J gene: TRBJ1-5; CDR3 protein: CASSRLRGQPQHF; CDR3 DNA: TGCGCCAGCAGCCGATTAAGGGGTCAGCCCCAGCATTTT
V gene: TRBV7-3; D gene: NA; clone size: NA; CDR3 length: 13; J gene: TRBJ2-3; CDR3 protein: CASTGENTDTQYF; CDR3 DNA: TGTGCCAGCACGGGGGAGAACACAGATACGCAGTATTTT